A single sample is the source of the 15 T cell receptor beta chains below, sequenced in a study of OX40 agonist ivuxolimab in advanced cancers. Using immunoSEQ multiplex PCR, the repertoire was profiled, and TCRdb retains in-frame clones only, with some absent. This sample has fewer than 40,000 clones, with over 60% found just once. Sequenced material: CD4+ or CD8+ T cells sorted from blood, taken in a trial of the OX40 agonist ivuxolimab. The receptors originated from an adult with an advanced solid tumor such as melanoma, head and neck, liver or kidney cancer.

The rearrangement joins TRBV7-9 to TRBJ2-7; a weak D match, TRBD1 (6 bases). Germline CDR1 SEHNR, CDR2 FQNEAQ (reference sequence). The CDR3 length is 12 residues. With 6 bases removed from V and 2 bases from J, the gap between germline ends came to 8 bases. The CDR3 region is CASRGQTYEQYF. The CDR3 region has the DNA TGTGCCAGCAGAGGACAGACCTACGAGCAGTACTTC. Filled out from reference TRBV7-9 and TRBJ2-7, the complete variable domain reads DTGVSQNPRHKITKRGQNVTFRCDPISEHNRLYWYRQTLGQGPEFLTYFQNEAQLEKSRLLSDRFSAERPKGSFSTLEIQRTEQGDSAMYLCASRGQTYEQYFGPGTRLTVT.

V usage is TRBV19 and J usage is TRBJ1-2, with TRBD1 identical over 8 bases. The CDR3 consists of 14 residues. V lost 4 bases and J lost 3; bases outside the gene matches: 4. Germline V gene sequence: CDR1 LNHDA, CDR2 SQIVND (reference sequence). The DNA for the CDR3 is TGTGCCAGTAGTAAGACAGGGGACTACTATGGCTACACCTTC. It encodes CASSKTGDYYGYTF. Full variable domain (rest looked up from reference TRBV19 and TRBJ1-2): DGGITQSPKYLFRKEGQNVTLSCEQNLNHDAMYWYRQDPGQGLRLIYYSQIVNDFQKGDIAEGYSVSREKKESFPLTVTSAQKNPTAFYLCASSKTGDYYGYTFGSGTRLTVV.

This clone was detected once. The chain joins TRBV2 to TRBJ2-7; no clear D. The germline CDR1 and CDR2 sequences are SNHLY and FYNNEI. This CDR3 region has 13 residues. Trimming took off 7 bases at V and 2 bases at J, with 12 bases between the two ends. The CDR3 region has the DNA TGTGCCAGCATAATAAGCAGAGCCTACGAGCAGTACTTC. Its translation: CASIISRAYEQYF.

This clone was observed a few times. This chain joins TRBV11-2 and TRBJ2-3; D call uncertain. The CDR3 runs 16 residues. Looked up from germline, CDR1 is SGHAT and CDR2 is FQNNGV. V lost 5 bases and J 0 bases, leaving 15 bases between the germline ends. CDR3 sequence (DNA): TGTGCCAGCAGCCTTGACGGCGGCTCTAGCACAGATACGCAGTATTTT. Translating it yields CASSLDGGSSTDTQYF. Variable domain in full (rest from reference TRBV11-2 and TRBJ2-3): EAGVAQSPRYKIIEKRQSVAFWCNPISGHATLYWYQQILGQGPKLLIQFQNNGVVDDSQLPKDRFSAERLKGVDSTLKIQPAKLEDSAVYLCASSLDGGSSTDTQYFGPGTRLTVL.

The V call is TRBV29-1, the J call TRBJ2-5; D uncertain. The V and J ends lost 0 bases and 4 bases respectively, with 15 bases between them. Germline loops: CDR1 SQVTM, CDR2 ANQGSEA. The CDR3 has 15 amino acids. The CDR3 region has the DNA TGCAGCGTTGAAGATCACCTAAGGCGAGGAGAGACCCAGTACTTC. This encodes CSVEDHLRRGETQYF.

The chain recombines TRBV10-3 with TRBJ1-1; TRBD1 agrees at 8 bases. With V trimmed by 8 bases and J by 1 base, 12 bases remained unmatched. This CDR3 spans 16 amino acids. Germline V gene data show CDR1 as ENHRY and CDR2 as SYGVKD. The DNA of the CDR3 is TGTGCCATCGGAGGCTTTTCAGGACAGGGGAACACTGAAGCTTTCTTT. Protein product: CAIGGFSGQGNTEAFF.

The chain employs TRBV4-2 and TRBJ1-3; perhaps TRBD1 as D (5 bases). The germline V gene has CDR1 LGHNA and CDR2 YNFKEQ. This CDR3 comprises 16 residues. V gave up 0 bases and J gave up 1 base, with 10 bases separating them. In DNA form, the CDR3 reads TGTGCCAGCAGCCAAGACAGGGTGGAGTCTGGAAACACCATATATTTT. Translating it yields CASSQDRVESGNTIYF.

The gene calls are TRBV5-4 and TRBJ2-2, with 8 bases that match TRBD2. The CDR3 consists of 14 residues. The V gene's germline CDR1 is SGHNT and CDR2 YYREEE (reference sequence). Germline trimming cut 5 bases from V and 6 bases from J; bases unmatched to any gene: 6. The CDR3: CASRQREGAGELFF. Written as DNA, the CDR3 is TGTGCCAGCAGGCAACGGGAGGGGGCCGGGGAGCTGTTTTTT.

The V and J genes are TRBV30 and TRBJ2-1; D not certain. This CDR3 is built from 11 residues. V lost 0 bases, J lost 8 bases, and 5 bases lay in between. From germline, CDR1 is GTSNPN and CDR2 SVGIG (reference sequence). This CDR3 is CAWSVKDEQFF. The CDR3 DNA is TGTGCCTGGAGTGTTAAAGATGAGCAGTTCTTC.

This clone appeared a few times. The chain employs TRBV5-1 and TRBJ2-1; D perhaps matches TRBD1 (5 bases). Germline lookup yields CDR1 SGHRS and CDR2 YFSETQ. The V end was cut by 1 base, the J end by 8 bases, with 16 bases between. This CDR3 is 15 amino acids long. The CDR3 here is CASSLFGTSQDEQFF. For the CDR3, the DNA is TGCGCCAGCAGCTTGTTCGGAACCTCACAGGATGAGCAGTTCTTC.

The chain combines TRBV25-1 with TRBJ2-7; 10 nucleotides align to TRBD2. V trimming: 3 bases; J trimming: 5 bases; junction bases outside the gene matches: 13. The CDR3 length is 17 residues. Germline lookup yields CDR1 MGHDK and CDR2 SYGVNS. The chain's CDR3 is CASSDPMASGSNNEQYF. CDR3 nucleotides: TGTGCCAGCAGTGACCCCATGGCTAGCGGGAGTAACAACGAGCAGTACTTC.

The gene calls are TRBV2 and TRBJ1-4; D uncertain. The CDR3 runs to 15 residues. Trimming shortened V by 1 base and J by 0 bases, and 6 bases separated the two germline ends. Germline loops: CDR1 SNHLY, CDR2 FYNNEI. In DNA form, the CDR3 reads TGTGCCAGCAGTGAAGGGACCACAACTAATGAAAAACTGTTTTTT. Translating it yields CASSEGTTTNEKLFF.

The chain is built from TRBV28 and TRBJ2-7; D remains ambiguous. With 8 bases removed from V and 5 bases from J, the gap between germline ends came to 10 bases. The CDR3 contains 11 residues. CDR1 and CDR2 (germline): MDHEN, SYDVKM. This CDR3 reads CASGPADEQYF. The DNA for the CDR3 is TGTGCCAGCGGACCGGCTGACGAGCAGTACTTC.

The CDR3 loop reads CASSASAGPYNEQFF. Here the CDR3 DNA reads TGTGCCAGCAGTGCTTCGGCAGGGCCCTACAATGAGCAGTTCTTC. V and J are TRBV27 and TRBJ2-1; possibly TRBD1 for D (5 bases). V was trimmed by 5 bases and J by 2 bases, leaving 13 bases between them. CDR1 and CDR2 from the germline V gene are MNHEY and SMNVEV (reference sequence). This CDR3 region has 15 residues.

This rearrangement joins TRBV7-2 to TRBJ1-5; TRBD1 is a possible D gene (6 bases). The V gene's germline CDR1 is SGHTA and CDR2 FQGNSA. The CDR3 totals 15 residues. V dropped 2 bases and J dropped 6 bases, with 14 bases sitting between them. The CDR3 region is CASSLSGGVSQPQHF. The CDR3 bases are TGTGCCAGCAGCTTAAGTGGGGGCGTTAGTCAGCCCCAGCATTTT.